This T cell receptor beta chain was recovered during a study of T cell repertoires in cytomegalovirus infection. Study details: Used in the study were CMV epitopes, some recently identified and HLA-C-restricted, others well-studied and HLA-B-restricted.

Via MiXCR, TCRdb re-called the reads, giving one row per CDR3 protein. The table lists fewer than 900,000 distinct CDR3 sequences, almost 30% of them singletons. This clonotype was counted between two and nine times. What it binds is unknown. From germline, CDR1 is SGHAT and CDR2 FQNNGV. Trimming cost V 0 bases and J 1 base, with 9 bases left between them. The CDR3 has 15 amino acids. The sample was cultured CD8+ T cells from PBMCs, taken from culture after CMV antigen stimulation. The receptor was derived from a human donor in good health (CMV status not recorded). Some clones in this sample may be carry-over from other donors' samples. The V call is TRBV11-2, the J call TRBJ2-5; unclear D gene. The CDR3 bases are TGTGCCAGCAGCTTAGACAGGCCGGTCCAAGAGACCCAGTACTTC. It translates to CASSLDRPVQETQYF.